This TCR beta chain emerged from a study of OX40 agonist ivuxolimab in advanced cancers. Study-wide background: Partial response was recorded in three patients: one hepatocellular carcinoma and two cutaneous melanoma cases.

Trimming cost V 6 bases and J 5 bases, with 11 bases left between them. Per germline, CDR1 KGHSH and CDR2 LQKENI. This CDR3 comprises 12 residues. Study-wide points: Doses of 0.1 to 3.0 mg/kg were accompanied by clonal expansion of CD4+ and CD8+ blood T cells by week 6. Also present in some nonresponders was a low level of normalized T-cell clonal expansion.

With respect to this clone: No antigen is known for it.

Using immunoSEQ multiplex PCR, the repertoire was profiled, and TCRdb retains in-frame clones only, with some absent. The sample lists more than 30,000 clones, approximately 89% occurring once. The chain couples TRBV18 to TRBJ2-7; D remains unclear. Sequencing was performed on CD4+ or CD8+ T cells sorted from blood, taken in a trial of the OX40 agonist ivuxolimab. This sequence originates from an adult with an advanced solid tumor such as melanoma, head and neck, liver or kidney cancer. The CDR3 DNA reads TGTGCCAGCTCCCCCCGGCGAAACGAGCAGTACTTC. This sequence encodes CASSPRRNEQYF.